This record concerns one T cell receptor (beta chain) sequence. Its antigen is not identified. The sample is drawn from a study of shared clonotypes between healthy human individuals. The study, taken as a whole, reports: Generally, naive subsets came out with larger estimated richness than memory subsets.

The repertoire was sequenced with immunoSEQ multiplex PCR; TCRdb's copy has only in-frame clones and lacks some. There are 2 million to 2.5 million clones in the sample; 90% to 97% occur only once, and approximately 0.13% lies in the top ten. Trimming removed 7 bases from V and 6 bases from J, with 18 bases in between. The CDR3 runs 14 residues. In germline, CDR1 is LNHDA, CDR2 SQIVND (reference sequence). The chain couples TRBV19 to TRBJ1-2, with D maybe TRBD1 (5 bases). Sequencing was carried out using naive CD4+ T cells sorted from blood. The subset denotes: CD45RA+ positively selected. The source of this sequence is a man younger than 30 in good health. CDR3 region: CASTRGGTGDGYTF. The CDR3, as DNA: TGTGCCAGTACCCGTGGGGGAACGGGGGATGGCTACACCTTC. The full variable domain, in which reference TRBV19 and TRBJ1-2 provide the parts outside the CDR3, is DGGITQSPKYLFRKEGQNVTLSCEQNLNHDAMYWYRQDPGQGLRLIYYSQIVNDFQKGDIAEGYSVSREKKESFPLTVTSAQKNPTAFYLCASTRGGTGDGYTFGSGTRLTVV.